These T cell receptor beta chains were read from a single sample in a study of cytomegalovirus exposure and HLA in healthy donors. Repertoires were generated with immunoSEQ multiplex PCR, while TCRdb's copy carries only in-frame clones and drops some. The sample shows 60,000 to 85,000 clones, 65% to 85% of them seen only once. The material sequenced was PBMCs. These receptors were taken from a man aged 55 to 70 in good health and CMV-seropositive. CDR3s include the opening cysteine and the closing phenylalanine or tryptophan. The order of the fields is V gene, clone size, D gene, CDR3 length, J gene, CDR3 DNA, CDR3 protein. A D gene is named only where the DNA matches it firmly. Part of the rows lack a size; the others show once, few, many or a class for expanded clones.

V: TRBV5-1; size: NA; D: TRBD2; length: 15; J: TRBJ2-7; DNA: TGCGCCAGCAGCTTGAGTACTAGCGGAACCTACGAGCAGTACTTC; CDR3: CASSLSTSGTYEQYF
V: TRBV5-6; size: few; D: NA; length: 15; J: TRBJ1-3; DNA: TGTGCCAGCAGCTTGGAGCAGGGCTATGGAAACACCATATATTTT; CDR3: CASSLEQGYGNTIYF
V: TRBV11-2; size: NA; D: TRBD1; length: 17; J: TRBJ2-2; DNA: TGTGCCAGCAGCTTAGGTGCGACAGGGACAGCCACCGGGGAGCTGTTTTTT; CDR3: CASSLGATGTATGELFF
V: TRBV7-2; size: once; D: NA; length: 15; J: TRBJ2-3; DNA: TGTGCCAGCAGCTTAGAGGGGGGGCGGGTAGATACGCAGTATTTT; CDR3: CASSLEGGRVDTQYF
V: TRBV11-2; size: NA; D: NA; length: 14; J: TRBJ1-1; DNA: TGTGCCAGCAGCTCATACCGGGACACCACTGAAGCTTTCTTT; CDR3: CASSSYRDTTEAFF
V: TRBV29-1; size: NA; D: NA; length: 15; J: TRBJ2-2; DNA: TGCAGCGTTGTCCCAGTCCACGCCTCCTCCGGGGAGCTGTTTTTT; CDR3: CSVVPVHASSGELFF
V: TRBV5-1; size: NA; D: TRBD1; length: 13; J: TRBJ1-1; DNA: TGCGCCAGCAGCCCGGACAGGGGTTACGAAGCTTTCTTT; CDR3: CASSPDRGYEAFF
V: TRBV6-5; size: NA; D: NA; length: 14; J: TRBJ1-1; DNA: TGTGCCAGCAGTTACCTCGGAGGGGACACTGAAGCTTTCTTT; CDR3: CASSYLGGDTEAFF
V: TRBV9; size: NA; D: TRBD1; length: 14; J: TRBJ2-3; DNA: TGTGCCAGCAGCTCCCGGACAGGGCAAGATACGCAGTATTTT; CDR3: CASSSRTGQDTQYF
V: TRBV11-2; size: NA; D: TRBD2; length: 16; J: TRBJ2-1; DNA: TGTGCCAGCAGCTTGTTAGCGGGGGGGGTAACTGGTGAGCAGTTCTTC; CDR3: CASSLLAGGVTGEQFF
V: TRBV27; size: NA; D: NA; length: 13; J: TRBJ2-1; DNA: TGTGCCAGCAGTTTATCTAGTTCTTGGGAGCAGTTCTTC; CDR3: CASSLSSSWEQFF
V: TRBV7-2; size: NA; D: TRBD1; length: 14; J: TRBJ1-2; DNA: TGTGCCAGCAGCTTAGGGAGACAGGGTCATGGCTACACCTTC; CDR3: CASSLGRQGHGYTF
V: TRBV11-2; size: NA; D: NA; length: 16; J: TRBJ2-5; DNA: TGTGCCAGCAGCTCGGGGGCGACAGGGCGGCTAGGAGCTGCCCACTTC; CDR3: CASSSGATGRLGAAHF
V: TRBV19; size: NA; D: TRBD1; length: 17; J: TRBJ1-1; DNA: TGTGCCAGTATTCCAGGGACCTCGAGGGGGCCGTATTCTGAAGCTTTCTTT; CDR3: CASIPGTSRGPYSEAFF
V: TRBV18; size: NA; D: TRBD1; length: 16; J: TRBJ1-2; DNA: TGTGCCAGCTCACCGCAAAGGGACAGTAGTTTCTATGGCTACACCTTC; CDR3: CASSPQRDSSFYGYTF
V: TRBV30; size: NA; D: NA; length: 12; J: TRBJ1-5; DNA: TGTGCCTGGGGGAGGGGGGATCAGCCCCAGCATTTT; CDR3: CAWGRGDQPQHF
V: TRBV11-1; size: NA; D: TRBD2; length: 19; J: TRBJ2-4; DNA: TGTGCCAGCAGCCATAGGGGGACTAGCGCTAGCGGAGCCAAAAACATTCAGTACTTC; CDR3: CASSHRGTSASGAKNIQYF
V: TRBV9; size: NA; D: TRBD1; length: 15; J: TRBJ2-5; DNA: TGTGCCAGCAGCGTAGGACAGGGGACGGTGGAGACCCAGTACTTC; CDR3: CASSVGQGTVETQYF
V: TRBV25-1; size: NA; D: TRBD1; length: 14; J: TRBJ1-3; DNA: TGTGCCAGCAGTGCCCAAACAGGGGTTAACACCATATATTTT; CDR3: CASSAQTGVNTIYF
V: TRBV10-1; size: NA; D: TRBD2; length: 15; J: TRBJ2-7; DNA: TGCGCCAGCAGCCCAACTAGCGGGAGGTCCTACGAGCAGTACTTC; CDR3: CASSPTSGRSYEQYF
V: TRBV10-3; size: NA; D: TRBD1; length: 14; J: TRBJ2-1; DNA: TGTGCCATCAGACCGGGACAGGGGGCTAACGAGCAGTTCTTC; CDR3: CAIRPGQGANEQFF
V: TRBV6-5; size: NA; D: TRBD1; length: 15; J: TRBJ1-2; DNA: TGTGCCAGCAACCCCTGGGGACAGGGGTACTATGGCTACACCTTC; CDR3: CASNPWGQGYYGYTF
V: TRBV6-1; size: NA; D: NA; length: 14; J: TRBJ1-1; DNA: TGTGCCAGCTTTCTTACGGGGGGGCAGACTGAAGCTTTCTTT; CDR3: CASFLTGGQTEAFF
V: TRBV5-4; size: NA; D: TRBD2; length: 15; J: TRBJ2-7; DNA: TGTGCCAGCAGCTTGGAGGCTAGCGGGGCCTACGAGCAGTACTTC; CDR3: CASSLEASGAYEQYF
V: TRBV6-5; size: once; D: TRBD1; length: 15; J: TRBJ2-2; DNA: TGTGCCAGCAGTAAAGACAGGGGATACACCGGGGAGCTGTTTTTT; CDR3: CASSKDRGYTGELFF
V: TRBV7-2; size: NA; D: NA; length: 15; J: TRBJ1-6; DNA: TGTGCCAGCAGCTTAGGACAGATCACTAATTCACCCCTCCACTTT; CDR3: CASSLGQITNSPLHF
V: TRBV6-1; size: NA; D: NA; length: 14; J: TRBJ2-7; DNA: TGTGCCAGCAGTGATGTGACAGGCTACTACGAGCAGTACTTC; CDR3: CASSDVTGYYEQYF
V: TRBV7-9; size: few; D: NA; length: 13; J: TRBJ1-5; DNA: TGTGCCAGCTCAGGGGACTACAATCAGCCCCAGCATTTT; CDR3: CASSGDYNQPQHF
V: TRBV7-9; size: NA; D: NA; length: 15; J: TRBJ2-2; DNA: TGTGCCAGCAGCTTAGGTTATACGAACACCGGGGAGCTGTTTTTT; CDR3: CASSLGYTNTGELFF
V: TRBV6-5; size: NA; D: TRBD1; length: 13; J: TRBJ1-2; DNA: TGTGCCAGCAGTAAGGGGACAGTCTATGGCTACACCTTC; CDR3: CASSKGTVYGYTF
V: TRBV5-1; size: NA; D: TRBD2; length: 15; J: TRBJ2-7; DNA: TGCGCCAGCAGCTTGGCGACTAGCGGAGTCGGGGAGCAGTACTTC; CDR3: CASSLATSGVGEQYF
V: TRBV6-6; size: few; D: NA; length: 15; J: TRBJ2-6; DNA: TGTGCCAGCAGTTATCGGGAGTCTGGGGCCAACGTCCTGACTTTC; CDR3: CASSYRESGANVLTF
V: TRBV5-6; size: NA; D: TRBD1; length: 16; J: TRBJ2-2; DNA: TGTGCCAGCAGCTTGTTCAGACAGGGGGCGGTCGGGGAGCTGTTTTTT; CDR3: CASSLFRQGAVGELFF
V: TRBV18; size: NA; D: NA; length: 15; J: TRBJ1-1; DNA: TGTGCCAGCTCACCCTTGGTCCCCGGGGACACTGAAGCTTTCTTT; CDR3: CASSPLVPGDTEAFF
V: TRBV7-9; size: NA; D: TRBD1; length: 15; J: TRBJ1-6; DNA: TGTGCCAGCAGCCCCCGACAGGGGGGGAATTCACCCCTCCACTTT; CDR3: CASSPRQGGNSPLHF
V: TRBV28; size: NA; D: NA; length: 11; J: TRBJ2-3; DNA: TGTGCCAGCAGTTTATCGGATACGCAGTATTTT; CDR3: CASSLSDTQYF
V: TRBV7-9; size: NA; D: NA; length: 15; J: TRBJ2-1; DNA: TGTGCCAGCAGCTCCCCGGGACTCAAAAGCCATGAGCAGTTCTTC; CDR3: CASSSPGLKSHEQFF
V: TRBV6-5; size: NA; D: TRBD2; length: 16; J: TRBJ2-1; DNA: TGTGCCAGCAGTTCCCCCGGGACTAGCGGTTTCAATGAGCAGTTCTTC; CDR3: CASSSPGTSGFNEQFF
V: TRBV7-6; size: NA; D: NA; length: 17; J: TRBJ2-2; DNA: TGTGCCAGCAGCTTAGCAATGGGCGGGGGCAGCACCGGGGAGCTGTTTTTT; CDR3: CASSLAMGGGSTGELFF
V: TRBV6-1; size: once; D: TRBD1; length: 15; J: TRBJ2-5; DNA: TGTGCCAGCAGTGAAAGGGACAGGGTAAAAGAGACCCAGTACTTC; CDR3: CASSERDRVKETQYF
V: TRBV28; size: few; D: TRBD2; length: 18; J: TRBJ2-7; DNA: TGTGCCAGCAGTTTATGGGGCAGATCAGCGGGAGCGTCCTACGAGCAGTACTTC; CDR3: CASSLWGRSAGASYEQYF